The source of this TCR beta chain is a study of T-cell reconstitution after alpha-beta-depleted transplantation in children. Study-wide findings and caveats: From surviving recipient T cells and thymic progenitors came the high day-60 TCRbeta diversity observed in some patients. It was newly produced T cells that mostly accounted for T-cell counts and diversity one year after transplant. Expanded graft clones numbering several hundred reportedly gave rise to alpha-beta T cells about two months after transplant.

This clonotype was picked up many times. Its antigen is as yet unknown. Unique molecular identifiers featured in how the TCRbeta library was prepared. TCRdb reanalysed the PCR reads using MiXCR and keeps one entry per CDR3 protein. Found here are around 450,000 distinct CDR3 sequences, 8% to 11% of them singletons; the top ten hold roughly 2.1%. The germline gives CDR1 MDHEN, CDR2 SYDVKM. V lost 3 bases and J 2 bases, leaving 13 bases between the germline ends. The CDR3 has 15 residues. Source: PBMCs, taken before TCRalphabeta/CD19-depleted stem cell transplant. This sequence joins TRBV28 and TRBJ2-5; D possibly uses TRBD1 or TRBD2 (5 bases each). The TCR comes from a child aged 2 to 10 with inherited bone marrow failure, due to receive a stem cell transplant. This CDR3 is CASSFRGPTQETQYF. CDR3 nucleotides: TGTGCCAGCAGTTTCCGGGGACCGACACAAGAGACCCAGTACTTC. The whole variable domain, filled in from reference TRBV28 and TRBJ2-5, reads DVKVTQSSRYLVKRTGEKVFLECVQDMDHENMFWYRQDPGLGLRLIYFSYDVKMKEKGDIPEGYSVSREKKERFSLILESASTNQTSMYLCASSFRGPTQETQYFGPGTRLLVL.